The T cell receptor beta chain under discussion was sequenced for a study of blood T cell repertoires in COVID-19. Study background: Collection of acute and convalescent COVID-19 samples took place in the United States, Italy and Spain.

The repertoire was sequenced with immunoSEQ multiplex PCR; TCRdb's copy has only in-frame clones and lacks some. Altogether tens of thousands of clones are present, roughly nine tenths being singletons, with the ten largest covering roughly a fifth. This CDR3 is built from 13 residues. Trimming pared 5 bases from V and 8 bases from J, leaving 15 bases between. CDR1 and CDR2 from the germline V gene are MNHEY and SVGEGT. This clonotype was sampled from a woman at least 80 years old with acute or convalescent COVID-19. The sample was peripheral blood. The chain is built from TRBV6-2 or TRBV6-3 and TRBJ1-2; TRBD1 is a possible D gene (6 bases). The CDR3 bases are TGTGCCAGCAGTATAGGGACAAGGACGGGCTACACCTTC. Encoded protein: CASSIGTRTGYTF.